The 26 T cell receptor beta chains in this list originate from one sample, sequenced in a study of blood T cell repertoires in COVID-19. Sequencing was performed with immunoSEQ multiplex PCR; in TCRdb, only in-frame clones are kept and a portion is missing. The sample has fewer than 100,000 clones; 70% to 90% are singletons. Sample: peripheral blood. Receptors were obtained from a man between 65 and 85 years old with acute or convalescent COVID-19.

The gene calls are TRBV28 and TRBJ2-2; the D is unclear. This CDR3 has 12 residues. Trimming removed 5 bases from V and 5 bases from J, with 6 bases in between. CDR1 and CDR2 from the germline V gene are MDHEN and SYDVKM. The CDR3 loop reads CASSPLTGELFF. CDR3 in DNA: TGTGCCAGCAGTCCACTAACCGGGGAGCTGTTTTTT.

The chain has TRBV19 and TRBJ1-5; 8 nucleotides line up with TRBD1. Trimming at V came to 4 bases and at J to 5 bases, leaving 7 bases not matched to a gene. Germline V gene sequence: CDR1 LNHDA, CDR2 SQIVND (reference sequence). This CDR3 comprises 15 residues. This chain's CDR3 is CASSRTGWVDQPQHF. CDR3 in DNA: TGTGCCAGTAGTAGGACAGGGTGGGTGGATCAGCCCCAGCATTTT.

This chain joins TRBV28 and TRBJ1-2; D is unresolved. The CDR3 has 14 amino acids. Germline V gene data show CDR1 as MDHEN and CDR2 as SYDVKM. V dropped 2 bases and J dropped 2 bases, with 9 bases sitting between them. The CDR3 protein is CASSLRGQNYGYTF. DNA for the CDR3: TGTGCCAGCAGTTTAAGAGGTCAGAACTATGGCTACACCTTC.

This clone is a singleton in its sample. The genes are TRBV29-1 and TRBJ1-4; 7 nucleotides match TRBD1. Germline CDR1 reads SQVTM; CDR2 reads ANQGSEA. Trimming took 6 bases from V and 3 from J; bases not matched to a gene: 10. The CDR3 is 15 residues long. CDR3: CSVVKTGSANEKLFF. CDR3 nucleotide sequence: TGCAGCGTGGTTAAGACAGGGTCAGCTAATGAAAAACTGTTTTTT.

V and J are TRBV11-2 and TRBJ2-5; maybe TRBD1 (6 bases). In germline, CDR1 is SGHAT, CDR2 FQNNGV. V gave up 4 bases and J gave up 0 bases, with 15 bases separating them. The length of the CDR3 is 16 residues. CDR3 residues: CASSSQGFGYQETQYF. CDR3 bases: TGTGCCAGCAGCTCACAGGGTTTCGGGTACCAAGAGACCCAGTACTTC.

The chain uses TRBV11-2 and TRBJ1-1, with D unclear. Germline V gives CDR1 SGHAT, CDR2 FQNNGV. The CDR3 is made up of 13 amino acids. V gave up 4 bases and J gave up 1 base, with 7 bases separating them. In DNA, the CDR3 is TGTGCCAGCAGCTGGCGGCCGAACACTGAAGCTTTCTTT. Translated, it gives CASSWRPNTEAFF.

This clone appeared once. The chain joins TRBV29-1 to TRBJ2-5; D may be TRBD1 (5 bases). Trimming removed 4 bases at V and 5 bases at J, with 14 bases between. The CDR3 is 13 residues long. Germline V gene data show CDR1 as SQVTM and CDR2 as ANQGSEA. CDR3 nucleotides: TGCAGCGTTGGGGTTGGGGCTGGGGAGACCCAGTACTTC. This translates into CSVGVGAGETQYF. Full variable domain (missing parts from reference TRBV29-1 and TRBJ2-5): SAVISQKPSRDICQRGTSLTIQCQVDSQVTMMFWYRQQPGQSLTLIATANQGSEATYESGFVIDKFPISRPNLTFSTLTVSNMSPEDSSIYLCSVGVGAGETQYFGPGTRLLVL.

The chain has TRBV12-5 and TRBJ2-2, with D unclear. This CDR3 comprises 12 residues. Germline loops: CDR1 LGHNT, CDR2 FRNRAP. V shed 3 bases and J shed 7 bases, with 6 bases lying between them. CDR3 region: CASGLEFGELFF. CDR3 nucleotide sequence: TGTGCTAGTGGTTTAGAGTTCGGGGAGCTGTTTTTT.

This rearrangement joins TRBV3-1 (or the pseudogene TRBV3-2) to TRBJ2-5; perhaps TRBD2 as D (6 bases). The germline gives CDR1 LGHDT, CDR2 YNNKEL (reference sequence). The CDR3 sequence is 15 residues long. Trimming shortened V by 6 bases and J by 0 bases, and 14 bases separated the two germline ends. The CDR3 coding sequence is TGTGCCAGCAGTGGGGGGATAGGCCACCAAGAGACCCAGTACTTC. This translates into CASSGGIGHQETQYF.

This clone was recorded once. The rearrangement uses TRBV6-5 and TRBJ1-6; D gene ambiguous. The V end lost 4 bases, the J end lost 7 bases, and 11 bases lay between the germline ends. CDR3 size: 14 residues. Looked up from germline, CDR1 is MNHEY and CDR2 is SVGAGI. Here the CDR3 reads CASSSQANNSPLHF. The CDR3 coding sequence is TGTGCCAGCAGTTCCCAGGCGAACAATTCACCCCTCCACTTT.

This clone was recorded only once. This chain links TRBV6-1 with TRBJ1-1; D possibly corresponds to TRBD1 (5 bases). The V end was cut by 3 bases, the J end by 5 bases, with 19 bases between. Germline values: CDR1 MNHNS, CDR2 SASEGT. This CDR3 contains 16 residues. CDR3 in amino acids: CASSDVRSGFDTEAFF. In DNA, the CDR3 is TGTGCCAGCAGTGACGTACGATCAGGGTTCGATACTGAAGCTTTCTTT.

This chain links TRBV2 with TRBJ2-1; perhaps TRBD1 as D (5 bases). Trimming removed 6 bases from V and 10 bases from J, with 16 bases in between. The CDR3 has 13 amino acids. Per germline, CDR1 SNHLY and CDR2 FYNNEI. CDR3 residues: CASRGSQGGEQFF. The DNA of the CDR3 is TGTGCCAGCAGGGGTAGTCAGGGTGGGGAGCAGTTCTTC.

The chain employs TRBV6-5 and TRBJ1-1, with D possibly matching TRBD1 (5 bases). Per germline, CDR1 MNHEY and CDR2 SVGAGI. The CDR3 covers 11 residues. With 4 bases removed from V and 11 bases from J, the gap between germline ends came to 11 bases. CDR3 sequence (DNA): TGTGCCAGCAGTTTCGCAGGGAGGGCTTTCTTT. This gives the protein CASSFAGRAFF.

The sample holds a few counts of this clone. This chain connects TRBV19 to TRBJ1-6; possible D gene TRBD1, 5 bases. The CDR3 is 14 residues long. Germline V gene sequence: CDR1 LNHDA, CDR2 SQIVND (reference sequence). V lost 1 base to trimming and J lost 8 bases, with 9 bases between them. CDR3 protein: CASSIVPGDSPLHF. The CDR3 DNA sequence: TGTGCCAGTAGTATAGTTCCGGGGGATTCACCCCTCCACTTT.

This chain uses TRBV3-1 (or the pseudogene TRBV3-2) with TRBJ2-2; 9 positions match TRBD2. CDR1 is LGHDT and CDR2 is YNNKEL in the germline V gene (reference sequence). V was clipped by 4 bases and J by 3 bases; unmatched bases: 0. There are 14 residues in the CDR3. The CDR3 loop reads CASSPSGDTGELFF. The CDR3 DNA is TGTGCCAGCAGCCCTAGCGGGGACACCGGGGAGCTGTTTTTT.

The chain couples TRBV2 to TRBJ1-2; maybe TRBD1 (5 bases). There are 14 residues in the CDR3. Germline V CDR1 and CDR2: SNHLY, FYNNEI. V was trimmed by 3 bases and J by 6 bases, leaving 14 bases between them. CDR3 sequence (DNA): TGTGCCAGCAGTGATTCCAGTCCAGGGCATGGCTACACCTTC. Translating gives CASSDSSPGHGYTF.

The chain is built from TRBV19 and TRBJ2-1; TRBD1 agrees at 12 bases. CDR3 size: 18 residues. Germline V CDR1 and CDR2: LNHDA, SQIVND (reference sequence). Trimming cost V 5 bases and J 0 bases; bases outside gene matches: 8. The CDR3 loop reads CASSHDRDRGPSYNEQFF. Written as DNA, the CDR3 is TGTGCCAGTAGTCACGACCGGGACAGGGGGCCCTCCTACAATGAGCAGTTCTTC.

This chain connects TRBV28 to TRBJ1-1; no clear D gene. The CDR3 contains 13 residues. Per the germline V gene, CDR1 is MDHEN and CDR2 is SYDVKM. Trimming removed 5 bases from V and 3 bases from J, with 10 bases in between. The chain's CDR3 is CASSPRLDTEAFF. CDR3 coding DNA: TGTGCCAGCAGTCCCCGACTGGACACTGAAGCTTTCTTT.

This sequence joins TRBV7-3 and TRBJ1-5; D gene unclear. The CDR3 runs 14 residues. Trimming shortened V by 5 bases and J by 0 bases, and 8 bases separated the two germline ends. Germline CDR1 is SGHTA and CDR2 is FQGTGA. The CDR3 DNA follows: TGTGCCAGCAGCCAGACACCTAGCAATCAGCCCCAGCATTTT. This sequence encodes CASSQTPSNQPQHF. The whole variable domain, filled in from reference TRBV7-3 and TRBJ1-5, reads GAGVSQTPSNKVTEKGKYVELRCDPISGHTALYWYRQSLGQGPEFLIYFQGTGAADDSGLPNDRFFAVRPEGSVSTLKIQRTERGDSAVYLCASSQTPSNQPQHFGDGTRLSIL.

This chain connects TRBV12-3 or TRBV12-4 to TRBJ2-7; D is undetermined. The CDR3 contains 13 residues. Trimming left V 3 bases short and J 0 bases short, with 6 bases between. The CDR3 sequence is CASSLHSSYEQYF. As DNA, the CDR3 is TGTGCCAGCAGTTTGCACAGCTCCTACGAGCAGTACTTC.

Turning to this clone: The junction departs from germline at one end; a sequencing error may be responsible. The V and J genes are TRBV6-5 and TRBJ1-6, with D possibly being TRBD1 (5 bases). The germline gives CDR1 MNHEY, CDR2 SVGAGI. The CDR3 sequence is 15 residues long. The CDR3 DNA reads as TGTGCCAGCACAGCTGACAGCTCCTATAATTCATCCCTCCACTTT. Encoded protein: CASTADSSYNSSLHF.

This rearrangement joins TRBV27 to TRBJ1-6; a possible D gene is TRBD1 (5 bases). V lost 0 bases and J 7 bases, leaving 10 bases between the germline ends. The CDR3 loop spans 15 amino acids. Germline V gene sequence: CDR1 MNHEY, CDR2 SMNVEV (reference sequence). The CDR3 sequence is CASSLSGGINSPLHF. The CDR3 nucleotides read TGTGCCAGCAGTTTATCGGGGGGAATCAATTCACCCCTCCACTTT.

The chain has TRBV6-5 and TRBJ1-3; 8 nucleotides align to TRBD1. CDR3 size: 15 residues. Unmatched junction bases numbered 14, after V lost 7 bases and J lost 9 bases. The germline CDR1 and CDR2 sequences are MNHEY and SVGAGI. CDR3 residues: CASTDHGTGFRTIYF. In DNA, the CDR3 is TGTGCCAGCACCGACCACGGGACAGGCTTCCGCACCATATATTTT.

The CDR3 nucleotides read TGTGCCAGCTCACCAATGAGCGGGGGGCAAGAGACCCAGTACTTC. Its protein is CASSPMSGGQETQYF. The chain has TRBV18 and TRBJ2-5; TRBD2 matches 9 bases. Germline V gives CDR1 KGHSH, CDR2 LQKENI. J gave up 2 bases and V 2 bases, and 3 bases lay outside the gene matches. The CDR3 covers 15 residues. The entire variable domain, with the rest obtained from reference TRBV18 and TRBJ2-5, is as follows: NAGVMQNPRHLVRRRGQEARLRCSPMKGHSHVYWYRQLPEEGLKFMVYLQKENIIDESGMPKERFSAEFPKEGPSILRIQQVVRGDSAAYFCASSPMSGGQETQYFGPGTRLLVL.

The genes are TRBV27 and TRBJ1-5; D unclear. Trimming stripped 5 bases from V and 0 bases from J, with 8 bases between. Germline values: CDR1 MNHEY, CDR2 SMNVEV (reference sequence). There are 14 residues in the CDR3. CDR3 sequence reads: CASSRGLSNQPQHF. CDR3 in DNA: TGTGCCAGCAGTCGAGGACTTAGCAATCAGCCCCAGCATTTT.

This clone has only one observation. The genes are TRBV10-1 and TRBJ2-5, with 8 bases matching TRBD2. This CDR3 has 15 amino acids. J gave up 4 bases and V 4 bases, and 8 bases lay outside the gene matches. Germline assignment: CDR1 WNHNN and CDR2 SYGVQD (reference sequence). CDR3 loop: CASSGERGLGETQYF. CDR3 nucleotides: TGCGCCAGCAGTGGGGAGCGGGGGCTTGGAGAGACCCAGTACTTC.